This T cell receptor beta chain is from a study of blood T cell repertoires in COVID-19. TCRdb's copy holds only in-frame clones and misses some; the assay was immunoSEQ multiplex PCR. The table records a few hundred thousand clones, 82% of them present only once. This CDR3 is 15 amino acids long. Germline V lookup: CDR1 SEHNR, CDR2 FQNEAQ (reference sequence). After removal of 1 base from V and 5 bases from J, the junction contained 1 base not matched to a gene. This chain links TRBV7-9 with TRBJ2-1; the match to TRBD2 covers 11 bases. The sequenced material came from PBMCs or T cells enriched from blood (not recorded which). The source of this sequence is a woman aged 55-70 years who had recovered from COVID-19. The CDR3 coding sequence is TGTGCCAGCAGCTTAGTAGCGGGAGGGAACAATGAGCAGTTCTTC. It yields the protein CASSLVAGGNNEQFF.